The T cell receptor beta chain under discussion was sequenced for a study of OX40 agonist ivuxolimab in advanced cancers. The ends were cut back, 0 bases at V and 3 bases at J, with 9 bases in the middle. The CDR3 has 14 amino acids. Germline-derived CDR1 and CDR2 are SNHLY and FYNNEI. General study points: Clones of CD4+ and CD8+ blood T cells grew by week 6 at doses of 0.1 to 3.0 mg/kg.

The assay was immunoSEQ multiplex PCR, and TCRdb's table has in-frame clones only and misses some. The sample lists about 79,000 clones, roughly 94% occurring once. The table lists this clone with a count of one. The antigen is unknown. The material sequenced was CD4+ or CD8+ T cells sorted from blood, taken in a trial of the OX40 agonist ivuxolimab. This clonotype originated in an adult with an advanced solid tumor such as melanoma, head and neck, liver or kidney cancer. The V and J genes are TRBV2 and TRBJ2-7; no definite D call. CDR3 nucleotide sequence: TGTGCCAGCAGTGAAGCGGTAGGCTTCTACGAGCAGTACTTC. This codes for CASSEAVGFYEQYF. Full variable domain (outside the CDR3, taken from reference TRBV2 and TRBJ2-7): EPEVTQTPSHQVTQMGQEVILRCVPISNHLYFYWYRQILGQKVEFLVSFYNNEISEKSEIFDDQFSVERPDGSNFTLKIRSTKLEDSAMYFCASSEAVGFYEQYFGPGTRLTVT.